This T cell receptor (beta chain) is from a study of blood T cell repertoires in COVID-19. Study information: Collection of acute and convalescent COVID-19 samples took place in the United States, Italy and Spain.

Some clones are missing from TCRdb's copy, which holds only in-frame ones; the method was immunoSEQ multiplex PCR. The sample has approximately 68,000 clones; 65% to 85% are singletons. This CDR3 is built from 14 residues. The germline CDR1 and CDR2 sequences are MNHEY and SMNVEV (reference sequence). The junction had 7 bases not matched to a gene; V was cut back by 2 bases and J by 8 bases. The source of this sequence is a woman between 50 and 59 years old with acute or convalescent COVID-19. The material sequenced was peripheral blood. The chain has TRBV27 and TRBJ1-2, with 8 bases identical to TRBD1. The CDR3 region is CASSLGQGAFGYTF. The CDR3 DNA is TGTGCCAGCAGTTTAGGACAGGGAGCATTCGGCTACACCTTC.